What follows are 10 T cell receptor beta chains derived from one specimen sequenced in a study of CD8 T cells in Susac syndrome. A quantity of about 0.5 to 1 ug RNA underwent reverse transcription using random hexamers. TCRdb analysed the immunoSEQ multiplex PCR reads with MiXCR anew, one entry per CDR3 protein. The sample has about 190,000 distinct CDR3 sequences, 95% seen once. Sequenced sample: CD8+ T cells from PBMCs. These receptors were collected from a human donor with Susac syndrome.

V usage is TRBV10-3 and J usage is TRBJ2-7; 8 bases match TRBD2. The V gene end was trimmed by 6 bases and the J gene end by 3 bases; junction bases not matched to a gene: 25. CDR1 is ENHRY and CDR2 is SYGVKD in the germline V gene. The CDR3 totals 20 residues. The CDR3 nucleotides are TGTGCCATCAGCCCCCATCAGTCCGAACTGAGAGCGGGAGCCAACTACGAGCAGTACTTC. Translating it yields CAISPHQSELRAGANYEQYF.

V usage is TRBV4-2 and J usage is TRBJ2-2; no reliable D call. The germline V and J ends were trimmed by 3 bases and 1 base, with 6 bases remaining between them. The CDR3 totals 14 residues. CDR1 and CDR2 (germline): LGHNA, YNFKEQ. In nucleotides, the CDR3 is TGTGCCAGCAGCCAGGGTCGGAACACCGGGGAGCTGTTTTTT. Protein product: CASSQGRNTGELFF.

The chain has TRBV12-3 or TRBV12-4 and TRBJ2-1; D is ambiguous. The CDR3 contains 15 residues. V shed 3 bases and J shed 0 bases, with 9 bases lying between them. The CDR3 here is CASSFIGSSYNEQFF. CDR3 DNA: TGTGCCAGCAGTTTCATCGGCAGCTCCTACAATGAGCAGTTCTTC.

This clonotype was picked up one time. The genes are TRBV11-2 and TRBJ2-2; D is undetermined. This CDR3 is 13 amino acids long. V lost 0 bases and J lost 7, with 6 bases in between. CDR1 and CDR2 (germline): SGHAT, FQNNGV. Here the CDR3 DNA reads TGTGCCAGCAGCTTAGAGAATAGCGGGGAGCTGTTTTTT. Its protein is CASSLENSGELFF.

This chain joins TRBV5-1 and TRBJ2-7, with D perhaps matching TRBD1 (6 bases). The CDR3 has 14 amino acids. Per germline, CDR1 SGHRS and CDR2 YFSETQ. V was trimmed by 4 bases and J by 2 bases, leaving 13 bases between them. CDR3 region: CASSTTGQTYEQYF. Written as DNA, the CDR3 is TGCGCCAGCAGCACTACCGGACAGACCTACGAGCAGTACTTC.

The chain has TRBV12-3 or TRBV12-4 and TRBJ1-5; the D gene is possibly TRBD1 (5 bases). V was pared by 0 bases and J by 1 base, with 10 bases between. This CDR3 is 16 amino acids long. The CDR3 here is CASSLAGAPSNQPQHF. CDR3 DNA sequence: TGTGCCAGCAGTTTAGCAGGGGCGCCGAGCAATCAGCCCCAGCATTTT.

This chain uses TRBV5-4 with TRBJ2-1; 9 bases match TRBD2. CDR1 and CDR2 from the germline V gene are SGHNT and YYREEE (reference sequence). CDR3 length: 15 residues. J lost 5 bases, V lost 2 bases, and 5 bases had no gene match. CDR3 amino acids: CASSFKRLADNEQFF. The CDR3 DNA reads as TGTGCCAGCAGCTTTAAAAGACTAGCGGACAATGAGCAGTTCTTC.

The V and J genes are TRBV7-2 and TRBJ2-5, with 15 bases aligning to TRBD2. V dropped 5 bases and J dropped 1; count of bases not matched to a gene: 11. The germline CDR1 and CDR2 sequences are SGHTA and FQGNSA. This CDR3 is built from 19 residues. CDR3 coding DNA: TGTGCCAGCAGCCTGATCCCGGGACTAGCGGGGGGACCCCAAGAGACCCAGTACTTC. It translates to CASSLIPGLAGGPQETQYF. Full variable domain (rest looked up from reference TRBV7-2 and TRBJ2-5): GAGVSQSPSNKVTEKGKDVELRCDPISGHTALYWYRQSLGQGLEFLIYFQGNSAPDKSGLPSDRFSAERTGGSVSTLTIQRTQQEDSAVYLCASSLIPGLAGGPQETQYFGPGTRLLVL.

The chain has TRBV6-4 and TRBJ2-1; D unresolved. Germline V gene lookup returns CDR1 MRHNA and CDR2 SNTAGT. There are 12 residues in the CDR3. V was clipped by 2 bases and J by 11 bases, with 10 bases between them. The CDR3 DNA reads TGTGCCAGCAGTGACGACACTACCAAGCAGTTCTTC. The encoded protein is CASSDDTTKQFF.

The chain joins TRBV30 to TRBJ1-6; TRBD1 aligns across 8 bases. CDR1 is GTSNPN and CDR2 is SVGIG in the germline V gene (reference sequence). The CDR3 contains 13 residues. Trimming removed 4 bases from V and 9 bases from J; junction bases left unmatched: 5. Written as DNA, the CDR3 is TGTGCCTGGAATCCAGGGGGCGGTTCACCCCTCCACTTT. This codes for CAWNPGGGSPLHF.